This entry describes one T cell receptor (beta chain). Its antigen remains unidentified. PCR primers comprised 60 Vbeta and 13 Jbeta primers. The data were produced by immunoSEQ multiplex PCR, yet TCRdb's version contains in-frame clones alone and is incomplete. The sample shows fewer than 100,000 clones, 60% to 85% of them seen only once. The germline V gene encodes CDR1 SGHNT and CDR2 YYREEE (reference sequence). Trimming removed 2 bases from V and 6 bases from J, with 14 bases in between. This CDR3 has 14 amino acids. This sample was included in a study of cytomegalovirus exposure and HLA in healthy donors. Overall study findings and caveats: In a later analysis, at a false discovery rate of 0.05, under 20,000 TCR beta sequences were associated with HLA alleles.

J is TRBJ1-1 and V is TRBV5-4, with D possibly TRBD1 on 5 matching bases. The receptor was isolated from a man between 60 and 75 years old in good health and CMV-seropositive. Sequencing was done on a sample of PBMCs. Here the CDR3 reads CASSLKGISSEAFF. The CDR3, as DNA: TGTGCCAGCAGCTTAAAGGGGATATCATCTGAAGCTTTCTTT.